Shown below are 21 T cell receptor beta chains from a single sample sequenced in a study of blood T cell repertoires in COVID-19. Assay used: immunoSEQ multiplex PCR; TCRdb lists only in-frame clones, some missing. The data hold 450,000 to 500,000 clones, with 70% to 90% observed a single time. Sequenced sample: peripheral blood. Receptors originate from a human donor in a cohort sampled during active COVID-19.

The CDR3 region is CASSRVLSTGEAFF. CDR3 coding DNA: TGTGCCAGCAGCCGTGTCCTTTCAACAGGCGAAGCTTTCTTT. This chain uses TRBV9 with TRBJ1-1; a possible D gene is TRBD1 (5 bases). The ends were cut back, 4 bases at V and 8 bases at J, with 18 bases in the middle. The V gene's germline CDR1 is SGDLS and CDR2 YYNGEE. This CDR3 is 14 amino acids long.

V usage is TRBV7-8 and J usage is TRBJ2-1, with 13 bases fitting TRBD2. This CDR3 has 16 residues. V was clipped by 6 bases and J by 2 bases; unmatched bases: 4. The germline CDR1 and CDR2 sequences are SGHVS and FQNEAQ. This CDR3 is CASRRTSGSPYNEQFF. CDR3 nucleotides: TGTGCCAGCAGGCGGACTAGCGGGAGCCCCTACAATGAGCAGTTCTTC.

The gene calls are TRBV29-1 and TRBJ1-2, with a possible D match to TRBD1 (6 bases). The CDR3 is made up of 13 amino acids. V was shortened by 4 bases and J by 0 bases, with 9 bases between the two germline ends. Germline values: CDR1 SQVTM, CDR2 ANQGSEA. The CDR3 coding sequence is TGCAGCGTTGCATGGGACACTAACTATGGCTACACCTTC. Translating it yields CSVAWDTNYGYTF.

The chain links TRBV5-1 to TRBJ1-3, with D unclear. Germline V lookup: CDR1 SGHRS, CDR2 YFSETQ. The CDR3 is 15 amino acids. V gave up 0 bases and J gave up 0 bases, with 7 bases separating them. The CDR3 DNA reads TGCGCCAGCAGCTTGGATAGATTCTCTGGAAACACCATATATTTT. Translation: CASSLDRFSGNTIYF. Using reference TRBV5-1 and TRBJ1-3 for the parts outside the CDR3, the full variable domain is KAGVTQTPRYLIKTRGQQVTLSCSPISGHRSVSWYQQTPGQGLQFLFEYFSETQRNKGNFPGRFSGRQFSNSRSEMNVSTLELGDSALYLCASSLDRFSGNTIYFGEGSWLTVV.

V is TRBV7-2 and J is TRBJ1-5; 9 positions agree with TRBD1. Germline V gene lookup returns CDR1 SGHTA and CDR2 FQGNSA. The CDR3 length is 14 residues. The ends lost 4 bases at V and 3 bases at J; junction bases unmatched: 1. The CDR3 DNA reads as TGTGCCAGCAGCTGGACAGGGGACAATCAGCCCCAGCATTTT. Translation gives CASSWTGDNQPQHF.

This clone was counted once. The V gene is TRBV28, the J gene TRBJ2-5; 9 bases fit TRBD1. V was clipped by 5 bases and J by 6 bases; unmatched bases: 7. The V gene's germline CDR1 is MDHEN and CDR2 SYDVKM. The CDR3 runs 14 residues. Here the CDR3 reads CASSTTGGSKTQYF. The CDR3 nucleotides are TGTGCCAGCAGTACCACAGGGGGCTCAAAGACCCAGTACTTC. The variable domain in full, completed from reference TRBV28 and TRBJ2-5, reads DVKVTQSSRYLVKRTGEKVFLECVQDMDHENMFWYRQDPGLGLRLIYFSYDVKMKEKGDIPEGYSVSREKKERFSLILESASTNQTSMYLCASSTTGGSKTQYFGPGTRLLVL.

This chain uses TRBV5-5 with TRBJ1-4; tentative D call: TRBD1 (5 bases). V lost 4 bases and J lost 7, with 20 bases in between. The CDR3 consists of 16 residues. Germline values: CDR1 SGHKS, CDR2 YYEKEE (reference sequence). CDR3: CASSHAVGGGFEKLFF. The CDR3 coding sequence is TGTGCCAGCAGCCATGCGGTCGGGGGGGGTTTTGAAAAACTGTTTTTT.

The chain is built from TRBV6-5 and TRBJ1-2; 8 nucleotides align to TRBD1. From germline, CDR1 is MNHEY and CDR2 SVGAGI. The CDR3 is 15 residues long. V was pared by 3 bases and J by 1 base, with 4 bases of the junction left unmatched. As DNA, the CDR3 is TGTGCCAGCAGTTATCCGGGACAGGTTAACTATGGCTACACCTTC. Translated, it gives CASSYPGQVNYGYTF.

The table lists this clone with a few counts. This rearrangement joins TRBV28 to TRBJ2-6; perhaps TRBD1 as D (5 bases). CDR3 length: 14 amino acids. In germline, CDR1 is MDHEN, CDR2 SYDVKM. V was clipped by 7 bases and J by 4 bases, with 11 bases between them. CDR3 loop: CASTIPGGANVLTF. CDR3 bases: TGTGCCAGCACTATCCCAGGGGGGGCCAACGTCCTGACTTTC.

V and J are TRBV19 and TRBJ1-4; no definite D call. Germline assignment: CDR1 LNHDA and CDR2 SQIVND (reference sequence). This CDR3 has 14 amino acids. Trimming removed 3 bases at V and 8 bases at J, with 13 bases between. The DNA for the CDR3 is TGTGCCAGTAGTATCGGAGGACGAATCGAAAAACTGTTTTTT. Translating gives CASSIGGRIEKLFF.

The chain is built from TRBV28 and TRBJ2-7; tentative D call: TRBD2 (6 bases). The CDR3 length is 15 residues. Germline CDR1 is MDHEN and CDR2 is SYDVKM. V lost 2 bases, J lost 3 bases, and 14 bases lay in between. This CDR3 is CASSLGGGAIYEQYF. CDR3 coding DNA: TGTGCCAGCAGTTTAGGTGGCGGGGCCATCTACGAGCAGTACTTC.

This rearrangement joins TRBV15 to TRBJ2-7; a weak D match, TRBD1 (6 bases). The CDR3 runs 15 residues. The V gene lost 0 bases and the J gene lost 2 bases, with 11 bases spanning the gap. CDR1 and CDR2 from the germline V gene are LNHNV and YYDKDF (reference sequence). The CDR3 here is CATSRETGSAYEQYF. CDR3 nucleotides: TGTGCCACCAGCAGAGAAACAGGGTCAGCCTACGAGCAGTACTTC.

The chain recombines TRBV2 with TRBJ2-7, with TRBD1 identical over 9 bases. CDR3 length equals 14 residues. Looked up from germline, CDR1 is SNHLY and CDR2 is FYNNEI. V shed 5 bases and J 2 bases; nucleotides not matched to a gene: 4. CDR3 sequence: CASSLDRGAYEQYF. The CDR3 DNA sequence: TGTGCCAGCAGTTTGGACAGGGGAGCCTACGAGCAGTACTTC.

In this sample, this clone turned up a few times. J is TRBJ1-1 and V is TRBV19, with D possibly matching TRBD1 (5 bases). Germline CDR1 reads LNHDA; CDR2 reads SQIVND (reference sequence). V lost 5 bases and J 0 bases, leaving 22 bases between the germline ends. This CDR3 has 18 amino acids. CDR3 nucleotide sequence: TGTGCCAGTAGTCCCTACCGGGCTGGGGGGAAGATGAACACTGAAGCTTTCTTT. Protein product: CASSPYRAGGKMNTEAFF.

The V and J genes are TRBV19 and TRBJ2-5; 11 bases are shared with TRBD2. The CDR3 is 16 residues long. From germline, CDR1 is LNHDA and CDR2 SQIVND (reference sequence). Trimming cost V 7 bases and J 5 bases; bases outside gene matches: 12. The CDR3 DNA reads as TGTGCCAGTAAGAGTAGCGGGAGGGCCGGGGCTGAGACCCAGTACTTC. Encoded protein: CASKSSGRAGAETQYF. The entire variable domain, with the rest obtained from reference TRBV19 and TRBJ2-5, is as follows: DGGITQSPKYLFRKEGQNVTLSCEQNLNHDAMYWYRQDPGQGLRLIYYSQIVNDFQKGDIAEGYSVSREKKESFPLTVTSAQKNPTAFYLCASKSSGRAGAETQYFGPGTRLLVL.

The gene calls are TRBV12-3 or TRBV12-4 and TRBJ1-2, with 10 positions matching TRBD1. The CDR3 has 12 amino acids. Trimming took 7 bases from V and 7 from J; bases not matched to a gene: 3. The CDR3 protein is CASIRTGGGYTF. The CDR3 DNA follows: TGTGCCAGCATTAGGACAGGGGGTGGCTACACCTTC.

This clone was seen a single time. This chain links TRBV19 with TRBJ1-5, with 11 bases that match TRBD1. The CDR3 runs to 14 residues. From germline, CDR1 is LNHDA and CDR2 SQIVND (reference sequence). The V and J ends lost 9 bases and 5 bases, in that order; junction bases with no gene match: 6. The CDR3 DNA is TGTGCCAGCTATGGACAGGGGGCATATCAGCCCCAGCATTTT. This codes for CASYGQGAYQPQHF.

A single count supports this clone. The rearrangement uses TRBV19 and TRBJ1-1; D perhaps matches TRBD1 (5 bases). V was pared by 6 bases and J by 0 bases, with 11 bases between. This CDR3 is 14 amino acids long. The germline gives CDR1 LNHDA, CDR2 SQIVND (reference sequence). The CDR3 sequence is CASSKQALNTEAFF. Here the CDR3 DNA reads TGTGCCAGTAGCAAACAGGCGTTGAACACTGAAGCTTTCTTT.

The chain joins TRBV3-1 (or the pseudogene TRBV3-2) to TRBJ1-5; TRBD1 might be the D (6 bases). The germline V and J ends were trimmed by 5 bases and 3 bases, with 8 bases remaining between them. The CDR3 length is 13 residues. CDR1 LGHDT and CDR2 YNNKEL come from the germline V gene (reference sequence). The CDR3, as DNA: TGTGCCAGCAGCACAGGGATCAATCAGCCCCAGCATTTT. As protein: CASSTGINQPQHF.

In this sample, this clone turned up once. The chain has TRBV19 and TRBJ1-2, with D possibly being TRBD1 (6 bases). The germline V gene has CDR1 LNHDA and CDR2 SQIVND (reference sequence). The ends were cut back, 5 bases at V and 5 bases at J, with 12 bases in the middle. The CDR3 extends over 13 amino acids. The CDR3 DNA reads as TGTGCCAGTAGTCTAACAAGGGGGTATGGCTACACCTTC. As protein: CASSLTRGYGYTF. The complete variable domain, with remaining parts taken from reference TRBV19 and TRBJ1-2, reads DGGITQSPKYLFRKEGQNVTLSCEQNLNHDAMYWYRQDPGQGLRLIYYSQIVNDFQKGDIAEGYSVSREKKESFPLTVTSAQKNPTAFYLCASSLTRGYGYTFGSGTRLTVV.

The chain carries TRBV19 and TRBJ1-1; 7 nucleotides match TRBD1. The CDR3 is 14 amino acids. Germline CDR1 reads LNHDA; CDR2 reads SQIVND (reference sequence). With V trimmed by 3 bases and J by 1 base, 2 bases remained unmatched. The CDR3 nucleotides are TGTGCCAGTAGTATTGGACAGGCGAACACTGAAGCTTTCTTT. Translation gives CASSIGQANTEAFF.